Shown below are 14 T cell receptor beta chains from a single sample sequenced in a study of blood T cells in healthy people across ages. The second PCR ran roughly 6 to 11 cycles with a sample-barcoded 5' primer and J-beta primers. Each CDR3 protein gets one entry after TCRdb re-called the 5' RACE reads with MiXCR. The sample holds about 800,000 distinct CDR3 sequences, approximately 25% seen once. This sample was also put to use in a study of T cells of mothers and their children.

The sequenced sample consisted of blood. Receptor source: a boy between 5 and 17 years old in good health.

This clonotype was counted a few times. The rearrangement links TRBV6-9 to TRBJ1-5, with a tentative D call TRBD1 (6 bases). This CDR3 is 14 amino acids long. Germline V gene data show CDR1 as MNHGY and CDR2 as SVAAGI. V shed 11 bases and J shed 2 bases, with 16 bases lying between them. CDR3 DNA: TGTGCCGGGCCGGAGGGGGGTGGCAATCAGCCCCAGCATTTT. Translation: CAGPEGGGNQPQHF.

This clonotype has only a few counts. This chain's CDR3 is CSARQTGELFF. The CDR3 region has the DNA TGCAGTGCTAGACAGACCGGGGAGCTGTTTTTT. This chain links TRBV20-1 with TRBJ2-2, with D unclear. The germline V gene has CDR1 DFQATT and CDR2 SNEGSKA (reference sequence). The CDR3 sequence is 11 residues long. Deletions cut 2 bases from V and 5 bases from J, with 3 bases between.

This clonotype has only a few counts. The chain uses TRBV20-1 and TRBJ1-1; D gene uncertain. CDR1 is DFQATT and CDR2 is SNEGSKA in the germline V gene (reference sequence). V gave up 7 bases and J gave up 1 base, with 7 bases separating them. The CDR3 runs to 11 residues. Here the CDR3 DNA reads TGCAGTGGTGAAGAGAACACTGAAGCTTTCTTT. It codes for CSGEENTEAFF.

This clonotype was seen only a few times. The CDR3 is CSAALDPYNEQFF. The CDR3 region has the DNA TGCAGTGCTGCACTTGACCCATACAATGAGCAGTTCTTC. This chain links TRBV20-1 with TRBJ2-1; D remains ambiguous. CDR3 length: 13 amino acids. Germline values: CDR1 DFQATT, CDR2 SNEGSKA (reference sequence). Deletions cut 5 bases from V and 4 bases from J, with 12 bases between.

As for this clonotype: At one end, the junction sequence differs from germline, possibly due to a read error. This chain uses TRBV6-1 with TRBJ2-7; 8 positions agree with TRBD1. Germline CDR1 MNHNS, CDR2 SASEGT. The CDR3 length is 15 residues. The CDR3 nucleotides are TGTGCCAGCAGTCCCAGGGGACAGGCGGCCTACGGGCAGTACTTC. It translates to CASSPRGQAAYGQYF.

This clonotype was observed a handful of times. V usage is TRBV6-4 and J usage is TRBJ2-7, with 8 bases identical to TRBD2. V gave up 7 bases and J gave up 1 base; unmatched junction bases: 6. The CDR3 covers 14 residues. Germline CDR1 and CDR2: MRHNA and SNTAGT. The CDR3 sequence is CASTKRETSYEQYF. The CDR3 DNA sequence: TGTGCCAGCACAAAGCGGGAGACTTCCTACGAGCAGTACTTC.

This clonotype was counted a few times. The genes are TRBV5-1 and TRBJ1-6; tentative D call: TRBD1 (6 bases). The CDR3 sequence is 13 residues long. CDR1 is SGHRS, CDR2 YFSETQ, per germline. The V end was cut by 4 bases, the J end by 12 bases, with 14 bases between. The CDR3 DNA is TGCGCCAGCAGCCCTGGGGGCCCGGAACCCCTCCACTTT. It specifies CASSPGGPEPLHF.

The chain carries TRBV15 and TRBJ1-2; a weak D match, TRBD1 (6 bases). The CDR3 loop spans 12 amino acids. Germline assignment: CDR1 LNHNV and CDR2 YYDKDF (reference sequence). The germline V and J ends were trimmed by 4 bases and 7 bases, with 10 bases remaining between them. The chain's CDR3 is CATSTEQGGYTF. The CDR3 DNA reads as TGTGCCACCAGCACGGAACAGGGTGGCTACACCTTC.

This clonotype appeared a few times. The chain uses TRBV28 and TRBJ1-5; maybe TRBD1 (5 bases). CDR3 length: 14 residues. Germline V gives CDR1 MDHEN, CDR2 SYDVKM. Between the trimmed V and J ends, which lost 2 bases and 9 bases, there was a span of 14 bases. CDR3 in DNA: TGTGCCAGCAGTTTAGAGAGGGGCTGGGGGCCCCAGCATTTT. It translates to CASSLERGWGPQHF.

The CDR3 DNA reads TGTGCCAGCAGTATTGCAGGATCCCCATCCTACGAGCAGTACTTC. Protein: CASSIAGSPSYEQYF. The J gene is TRBJ2-7, the V gene TRBV27; no clear D gene. V was trimmed by 5 bases and J by 1 base, leaving 15 bases between them. The length of the CDR3 is 15 residues. From germline, CDR1 is MNHEY and CDR2 SMNVEV (reference sequence).

The chain joins TRBV6-2 or TRBV6-3 to TRBJ2-5; D remains ambiguous. CDR3 length: 12 residues. CDR1 MNHEY and CDR2 SVGEGT come from the germline V gene. V gave up 0 bases and J gave up 9 bases, with 8 bases separating them. The CDR3 protein is CASSYSRKAQYF. CDR3 nucleotides: TGTGCCAGCAGTTACTCGAGGAAGGCCCAGTACTTC.

In its sample, this clonotype was seen a few times. V is TRBV6-6 and J is TRBJ1-2; D is unclear. Trimming removed 9 bases at V and 6 bases at J, with 23 bases between. The CDR3 contains 15 residues. Germline-derived CDR1 and CDR2 are MNHNY and SVGAGI (reference sequence). DNA for the CDR3: TGTGCCAGTCGCATCACCGACGGGGAGCTAAATGGCTACACCTTC. Its protein is CASRITDGELNGYTF.

The sample holds a few counts of this clonotype. The rearrangement joins TRBV9 to TRBJ2-3, with 8 bases aligning to TRBD2. The V segment lost 1 base and the J segment 6 bases; nucleotides outside the gene matches: 13. This CDR3 region has 17 residues. The germline V gene has CDR1 SGDLS and CDR2 YYNGEE. The DNA for the CDR3 is TGTGCCAGCAGCGTATCGCCGGGAGGGTTGATTTTTGATACGCAGTATTTT. Translated, it gives CASSVSPGGLIFDTQYF.

This clonotype was picked up many times. The chain combines TRBV7-3 with TRBJ2-5; 7 bases are shared with TRBD1. CDR3 length: 13 amino acids. J was trimmed by 5 bases and V by 4 bases; bases with no gene match: 4. The germline gives CDR1 SGHTA, CDR2 FQGTGA. The CDR3: CASSSTGVETQYF. The CDR3 bases are TGTGCCAGCAGCTCTACAGGGGTGGAGACCCAGTACTTC.